The sequence of this T cell receptor (beta chain) was determined in a study of chemoradiotherapy in HPV16-positive cancers. Findings of the study overall: In HPV16-positive patients, HPV-responsive T-cell expansion tracked better recurrence-free survival. During treatment, candidate HPV-specific clones and E7-related motifs expanded in tumor.

Over chemoradiotherapy, repertoires were sampled more than once. The repertoire was sequenced with immunoSEQ multiplex PCR; TCRdb's copy has only in-frame clones and lacks some. The table records 500 or so clones, over 80% of them present only once. About this clone itself: What it recognizes is unknown.

The CDR3 sequence is 13 residues long. Trimming cost V 6 bases and J 2 bases, with 10 bases left between them. In germline, CDR1 is SEHNR, CDR2 FQNEAQ (reference sequence). This TCR was recovered from a human donor with HPV-associated anogenital cancer. The chain recombines TRBV7-9 with TRBJ2-5, with a weak D call TRBD1 (6 bases). This specimen consisted of tumor tissue, obtained from a patient who underwent chemoradiotherapy. The CDR3 DNA reads TGTGCCAGCAGGGCGGACAGACAAGAGACCCAGTACTTC. It specifies CASRADRQETQYF.